One sample yielded the 2 T cell receptor beta chains listed below, sequenced in a study of CD8+ T cells in alopecia areata. cDNA serving as the sequencing template came from extracted, reverse transcribed RNA. Measured with immunoSEQ multiplex PCR; TCRdb has only the in-frame clones, and not every one. The sample consists of 150,000 to 200,000 clones, 50% to 75% of them appearing once. The sequenced sample was CD4+ T cells sorted from blood, obtained at week 0. These receptors were taken from a human donor with alopecia areata.

This chain joins TRBV18 and TRBJ2-5; TRBD1 agrees at 7 bases. V lost 3 bases, J lost 4 bases, and 11 bases stayed unmatched. The germline V gene encodes CDR1 KGHSH and CDR2 LQKENI. The CDR3 length is 16 residues. CDR3: CASSPRRQGWRETQYF. CDR3 DNA: TGTGCCAGCTCACCGCGACGACAGGGATGGAGAGAGACCCAGTACTTC. Looking up the rest from reference TRBV18 and TRBJ2-5 gives the full variable domain: NAGVMQNPRHLVRRRGQEARLRCSPMKGHSHVYWYRQLPEEGLKFMVYLQKENIIDESGMPKERFSAEFPKEGPSILRIQQVVRGDSAAYFCASSPRRQGWRETQYFGPGTRLLVL.

This clone has just a few counts. The chain links TRBV29-1 to TRBJ2-7; 10 bases agree with TRBD2. The CDR3 has 16 amino acids. Losses at the gene ends were 4 bases for V and 6 bases for J; bases not matched to a gene: 15. Germline-derived CDR1 and CDR2 are SQVTM and ANQGSEA. The CDR3 DNA is TGCAGCGTTGCCCAGGGGTCTAGCGGGGGTGTCCTCGAGCAGTACTTC. Translating it yields CSVAQGSSGGVLEQYF.